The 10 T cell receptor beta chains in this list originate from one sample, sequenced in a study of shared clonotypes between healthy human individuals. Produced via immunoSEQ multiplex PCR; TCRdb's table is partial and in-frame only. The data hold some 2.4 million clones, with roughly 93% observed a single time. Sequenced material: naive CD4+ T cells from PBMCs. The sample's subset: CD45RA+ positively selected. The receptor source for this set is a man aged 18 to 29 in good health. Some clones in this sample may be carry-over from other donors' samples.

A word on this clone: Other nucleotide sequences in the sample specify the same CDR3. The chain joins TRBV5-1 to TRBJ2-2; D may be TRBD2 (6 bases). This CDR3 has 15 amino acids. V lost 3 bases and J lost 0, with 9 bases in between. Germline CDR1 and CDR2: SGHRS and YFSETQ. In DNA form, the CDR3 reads TGCGCCAGCAGCTACGGGACTCCGAACACCGGGGAGCTGTTTTTT. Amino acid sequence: CASSYGTPNTGELFF.

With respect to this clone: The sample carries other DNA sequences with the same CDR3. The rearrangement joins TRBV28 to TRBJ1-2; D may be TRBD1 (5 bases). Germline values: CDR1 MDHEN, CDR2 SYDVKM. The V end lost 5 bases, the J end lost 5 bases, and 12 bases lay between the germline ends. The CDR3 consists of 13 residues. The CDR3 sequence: CASSGTGGYGYTF. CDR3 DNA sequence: TGTGCCAGCAGTGGAACCGGGGGGTATGGCTACACCTTC.

CDR3: CASKGLAGGVTDTQYF. Written as DNA, the CDR3 is TGTGCCAGTAAAGGACTAGCGGGAGGGGTAACAGATACGCAGTATTTT. The chain carries TRBV19 and TRBJ2-3, with 15 bases that match TRBD2. This CDR3 is built from 16 residues. CDR1 LNHDA and CDR2 SQIVND come from the germline V gene (reference sequence). After removal of 7 bases from V and 3 bases from J, the junction contained 5 bases not matched to a gene.

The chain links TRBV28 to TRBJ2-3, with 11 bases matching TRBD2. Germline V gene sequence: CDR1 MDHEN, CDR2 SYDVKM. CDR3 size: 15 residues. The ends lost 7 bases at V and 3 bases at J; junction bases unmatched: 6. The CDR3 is CASTSVAGGTDTQYF. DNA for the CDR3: TGTGCCAGCACATCCGTAGCGGGAGGGACAGATACGCAGTATTTT.

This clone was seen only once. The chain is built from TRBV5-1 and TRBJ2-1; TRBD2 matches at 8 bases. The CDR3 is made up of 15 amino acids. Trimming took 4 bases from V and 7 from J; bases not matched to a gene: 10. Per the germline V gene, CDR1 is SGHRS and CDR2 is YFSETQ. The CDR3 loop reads CASSVSGSTENEQFF. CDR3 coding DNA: TGCGCCAGCAGCGTGAGCGGGAGCACCGAGAATGAGCAGTTCTTC.

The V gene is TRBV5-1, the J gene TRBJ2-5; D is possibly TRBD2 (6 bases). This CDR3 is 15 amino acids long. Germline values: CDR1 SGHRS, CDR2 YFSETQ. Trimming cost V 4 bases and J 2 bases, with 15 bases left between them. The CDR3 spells CASSRGTVLQETQYF. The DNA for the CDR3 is TGCGCCAGCAGCCGGGGGACTGTACTACAAGAGACCCAGTACTTC.

The CDR3 DNA reads as TGTGCCAGCAGCCATTTAGCGGGAGGGCAAGAGACCCAGTACTTC. Translated: CASSHLAGGQETQYF. The chain couples TRBV6-6 to TRBJ2-5, with 11 bases aligning to TRBD2. Trimming removed 6 bases from V and 2 bases from J; junction bases left unmatched: 5. The CDR3 runs to 15 residues. Germline V lookup: CDR1 MNHNY, CDR2 SVGAGI (reference sequence).

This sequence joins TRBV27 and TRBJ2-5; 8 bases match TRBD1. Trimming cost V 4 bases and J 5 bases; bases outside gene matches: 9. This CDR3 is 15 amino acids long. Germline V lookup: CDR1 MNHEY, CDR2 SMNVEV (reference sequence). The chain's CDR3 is CASSYRGNEVETQYF. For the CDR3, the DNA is TGTGCCAGCAGTTACAGGGGGAACGAAGTTGAGACCCAGTACTTC.

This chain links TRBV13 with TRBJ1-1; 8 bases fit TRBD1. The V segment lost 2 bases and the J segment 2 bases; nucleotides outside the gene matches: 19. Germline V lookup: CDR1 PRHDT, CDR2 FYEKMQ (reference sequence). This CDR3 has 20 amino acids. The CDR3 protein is CASSLFGWGQGAKGNTEAFF. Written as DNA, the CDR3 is TGTGCCAGCAGCTTATTCGGTTGGGGGCAGGGGGCAAAGGGAAACACTGAAGCTTTCTTT.

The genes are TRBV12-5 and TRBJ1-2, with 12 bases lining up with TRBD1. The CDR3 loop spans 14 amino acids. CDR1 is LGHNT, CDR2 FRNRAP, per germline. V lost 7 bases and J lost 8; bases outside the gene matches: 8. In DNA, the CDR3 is TGTGCTAGTGCCGTAGCCGGGACAGGGGGCGGCTACACCTTC. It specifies CASAVAGTGGGYTF.